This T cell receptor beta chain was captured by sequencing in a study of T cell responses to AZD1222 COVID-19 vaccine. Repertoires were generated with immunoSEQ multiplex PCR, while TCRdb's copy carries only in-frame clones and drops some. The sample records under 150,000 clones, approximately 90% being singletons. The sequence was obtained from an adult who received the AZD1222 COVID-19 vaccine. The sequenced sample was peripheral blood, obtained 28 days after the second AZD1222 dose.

The CDR3 here is CASRRTGFLSTEAFF. CDR3 in DNA: TGTGCCAGCAGGAGGACAGGTTTTCTGAGCACTGAAGCTTTCTTT. The rearrangement joins TRBV7-9 to TRBJ1-1; 7 bases fit TRBD1. Looked up from germline, CDR1 is SEHNR and CDR2 is FQNEAQ (reference sequence). With V trimmed by 6 bases and J by 4 bases, 11 bases remained unmatched. The CDR3 consists of 15 residues.